Listed below are T cell receptor beta chains from one sample, sequenced in a study of T cells in localized non-small cell lung cancer. TCRdb keeps only in-frame clones here, not all; method: immunoSEQ multiplex PCR. This sample has around 41,000 clones; around 87% occur once, and the top ten carry roughly 7.7%. The sample was peripheral blood, taken before any cancer treatment. The receptors here all came from a woman aged 18 to 49 with stage III lung adenocarcinoma. The CDR3 runs from the conserved cysteine through the conserved F or W. D genes are given only for firm matches. Clone size is stated in some rows and not others, as once, few, many or a class when expanded.

>-|TRBJ2-7|TRBV5-6|-
TGTGCCAGTGCTCCGGTGACTGAAGGTGAGCAGTACTTC
CASAPVTEGEQYF
>-|TRBJ2-2|TRBV19|-
TGTGCCAGCCTCAAAGGGCCAGTTAACACCGGGGAGCTGTTTTTT
CASLKGPVNTGELFF
>-|TRBJ1-1|TRBV6-1|-
TGTGCCAGCAGTGAATATGGAGGATCTGAAGCTTTCTTT
CASSEYGGSEAFF
>-|TRBJ1-5|TRBV15|-
TGTGCCACCAGCAGATACAGGGTCACGAGCAATCAGCCCCAGCATTTT
CATSRYRVTSNQPQHF
>-|TRBJ2-1|TRBV2|-
TGTGCCAGGCGCCGGGCTAACAATGAGCAGTTCTTC
CARRRANNEQFF
>-|TRBJ2-5|TRBV21-1|-
TGTGCCAGCAGCAAAGTTCCCGGCATCTTGGGGAAGACCCAGTACTTC
CASSKVPGILGKTQYF
>TRBD1|TRBJ2-7|TRBV12-5|-
TGTGCTAGTGGTTTAACAGGGGCCTACGAGCAGTACTTC
CASGLTGAYEQYF
>-|TRBJ2-1|TRBV9|-
TGTGCCAGCAGCGTAGTCGGCGTCAATGAGCAGTTCTTC
CASSVVGVNEQFF
>TRBD2|TRBJ2-3|TRBV9|-
TGTGCCAGCAGCGTAGCTACGGGGGGACGGCACACAGATACGCAGTATTTT
CASSVATGGRHTDTQYF
>-|TRBJ1-5|TRBV5-1|-
TGCGCCAGCAGCCCGGACAGTGGTTGGCCCCAGCATTTT
CASSPDSGWPQHF
>TRBD1|TRBJ1-2|TRBV2|-
TGTGCCAGCAGAACGGGACAGGCCTCCGGCTACACCTTC
CASRTGQASGYTF
>TRBD1|TRBJ1-5|TRBV6-1|-
TGTGCCAGCATTAGGACAGGGGGCAGGCAGCCCCAGCATTTT
CASIRTGGRQPQHF
>TRBD1|TRBJ1-2|TRBV5-1|-
TGCGCCAGCAGCTTGGTAGACAGGGCCTATGGCTACACCTTC
CASSLVDRAYGYTF
>-|TRBJ1-1|TRBV29-1|-
TGCAGCGTTGAATCAGGGTCGAACACTGAAGCTTTCTTT
CSVESGSNTEAFF
>-|TRBJ2-3|TRBV5-6|-
TGTGCCAGCAGCTCTCCTCTCGGAGCCCCCATAGGCACAGATACGCAGTATTTT
CASSSPLGAPIGTDTQYF
>-|TRBJ1-2|TRBV29-1|-
TGCAGCGTCCAAGACAGAGACTATGGCTACACCTTC
CSVQDRDYGYTF
>-|TRBJ1-2|TRBV5-5|-
TGTGCCAGCAGCTTGCAGGGAGACTATGGCTACACCTTC
CASSLQGDYGYTF
>-|TRBJ2-2|TRBV27|-
TGTGCCAGCAGTTTATTCGGGGGGCTGAACACCGGGGAGCTGTTTTTT
CASSLFGGLNTGELFF
>TRBD2|TRBJ2-2|TRBV7-2|once
TGTGCCAGCAGCTTAGTGGAGCTAGCGGGGGGGCCTGACGGGGAGCTGTTTTTT
CASSLVELAGGPDGELFF
>-|TRBJ2-3|TRBV9|-
TGTGCCAGCAGCGTGGGCGAACTCAGCACAGATACGCAGTATTTT
CASSVGELSTDTQYF
>-|TRBJ2-7|TRBV27|-
TGTGCCAGCAGGGGGGCGGGGGCATCCTACGAGCAGTACTTC
CASRGAGASYEQYF
>-|TRBJ2-3|TRBV12-5|-
TGTGCTAGTGGTGCCTTCGGACAGAGAACAGATACGCAGTATTTT
CASGAFGQRTDTQYF
>-|TRBJ2-3|TRBV5-4|-
TGTGCCAGCAGCTGGGAGGGGGGGGCCACAGATACGCAGTATTTT
CASSWEGGATDTQYF
>-|TRBJ2-2|TRBV7-2|-
TGTGCCAGCAGACCACAGGGATTGAACACCGGGGAGCTGTTTTTT
CASRPQGLNTGELFF
>-|TRBJ2-7|TRBV25-1|-
TGTGCCAGCAGTGTATCCTACGAGCAGTACTTC
CASSVSYEQYF
>-|TRBJ1-2|TRBV7-2|few
TGTGCCAGCAGCTTAGACCGAGCCAGCTACACCTTC
CASSLDRASYTF
>TRBD1|TRBJ1-1|TRBV5-1|-
TGCGCCAGCAGCTTACATGACAGGGGGCAAACTGAAGCTTTCTTT
CASSLHDRGQTEAFF
>-|TRBJ1-5|TRBV7-9|once
TGTGCCAGCAGCGAAGACAGGCGCAATCAGCCCCAGCATTTT
CASSEDRRNQPQHF
>-|TRBJ2-2|TRBV7-9|-
TGTGCCAGCAGGACATACGGGGGACCCGCGAACACCGGGGAGCTGTTTTTT
CASRTYGGPANTGELFF
>-|TRBJ1-5|TRBV29-1|-
TGCAGCGTTGATGTGAGGTGTAATCAGCCCCAGCATTTT
CSVDVRCNQPQHF
>-|TRBJ2-7|TRBV6-6|-
TGTGCCAGCAGCTATTTGTCCGGCAACCGTGGGGGCGAGCAGTACTTC
CASSYLSGNRGGEQYF
>-|TRBJ1-1|TRBV5-1|-
TGCGCCAGTATGATAGGGGTTGAGACTGAAGCTTTCTTT
CASMIGVETEAFF
>-|TRBJ2-1|TRBV5-4|once
TGTGCCAGCAGCTCTCCTGGGGGCTTCAATGAGCAGTTCTTC
CASSSPGGFNEQFF
>-|TRBJ1-1|TRBV7-8|few
TGTGCCAGCAGCTACGGCGTGGTCGACACTGAAGCTTTCTTT
CASSYGVVDTEAFF
>TRBD1|TRBJ2-1|TRBV7-2|-
TGTGCCAGCAGCATAGACAGGGGACGCAATGAGCAGTTCTTC
CASSIDRGRNEQFF
>-|TRBJ1-5|TRBV7-9|-
TGTGCCAGCAGCTCCACCCGGACCCCTGGACAGCCCCAGCATTTT
CASSSTRTPGQPQHF
>-|TRBJ2-1|TRBV4-1|-
TGCGCCAGCAGCCAATACCGGGGGGACACGAGCTCCTACAATGAGCAGTTCTTC
CASSQYRGDTSSYNEQFF
>-|TRBJ1-5|TRBV2|-
TGTGCCAGCAGTTCCCAGGGGATTCGGGAGCCCCAGCATTTT
CASSSQGIREPQHF
>-|TRBJ1-5|TRBV6-1|-
TGTGCCAGCAGTGAAGGAAGGGGCGGCGGTCAGCCCCAGCATTTT
CASSEGRGGGQPQHF
>-|TRBJ1-2|TRBV19|-
TGTGCCAGTAGCAGGGATGGCTACACCTTC
CASSRDGYTF
>-|TRBJ1-1|TRBV2|few
TGTGCCAGCAAATCGGACACCTTGAAGAAGGAAGCTTTCTTT
CASKSDTLKKEAFF
>TRBD1|TRBJ2-3|TRBV5-5|-
TGTGCCAGCAGACAGGGGGGTTACACAGATACGCAGTATTTT
CASRQGGYTDTQYF